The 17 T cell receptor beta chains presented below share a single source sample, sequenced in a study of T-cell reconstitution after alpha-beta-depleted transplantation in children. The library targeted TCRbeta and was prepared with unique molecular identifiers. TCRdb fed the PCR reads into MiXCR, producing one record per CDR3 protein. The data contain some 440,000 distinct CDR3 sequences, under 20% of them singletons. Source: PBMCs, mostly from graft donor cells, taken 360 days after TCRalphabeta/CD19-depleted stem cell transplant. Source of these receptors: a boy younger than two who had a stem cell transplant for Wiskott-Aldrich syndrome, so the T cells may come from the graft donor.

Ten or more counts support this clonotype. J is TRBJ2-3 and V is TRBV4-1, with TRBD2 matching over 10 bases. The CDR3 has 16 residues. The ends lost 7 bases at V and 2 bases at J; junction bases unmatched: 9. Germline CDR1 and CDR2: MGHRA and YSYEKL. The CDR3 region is CASTPRGLAATDTQYF. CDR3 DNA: TGCGCCAGCACCCCGCGAGGACTAGCGGCCACAGATACGCAGTATTTT.

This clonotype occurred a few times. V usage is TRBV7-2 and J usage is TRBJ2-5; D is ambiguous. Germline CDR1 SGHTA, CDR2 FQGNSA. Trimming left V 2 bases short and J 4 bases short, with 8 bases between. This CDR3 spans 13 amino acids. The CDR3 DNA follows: TGTGCCAGCAGCTTAAATCAGAGAGAGACCCAGTACTTC. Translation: CASSLNQRETQYF.

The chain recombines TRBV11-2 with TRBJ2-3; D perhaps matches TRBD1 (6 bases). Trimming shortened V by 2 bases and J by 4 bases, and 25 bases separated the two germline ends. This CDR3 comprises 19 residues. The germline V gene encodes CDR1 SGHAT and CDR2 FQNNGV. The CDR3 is CASSLYLRGQPSPADTQYF. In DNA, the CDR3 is TGTGCCAGCAGCTTATATCTTCGTGGACAGCCCTCTCCCGCAGATACGCAGTATTTT.

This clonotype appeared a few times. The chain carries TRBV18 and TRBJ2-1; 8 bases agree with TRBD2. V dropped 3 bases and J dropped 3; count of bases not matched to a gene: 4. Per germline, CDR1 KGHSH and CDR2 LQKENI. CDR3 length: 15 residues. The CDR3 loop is CASSPLRGDYNEQFF. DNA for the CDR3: TGTGCCAGCTCACCCTTGCGGGGGGACTACAATGAGCAGTTCTTC.

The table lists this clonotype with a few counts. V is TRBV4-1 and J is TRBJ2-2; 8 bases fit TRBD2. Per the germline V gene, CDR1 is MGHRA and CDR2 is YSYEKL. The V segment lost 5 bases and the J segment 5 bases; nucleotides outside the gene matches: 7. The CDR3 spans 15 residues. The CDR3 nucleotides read TGCGCCAGCAGCTACCCGGGGGGGCGAACCGGGGAGCTGTTTTTT. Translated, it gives CASSYPGGRTGELFF.

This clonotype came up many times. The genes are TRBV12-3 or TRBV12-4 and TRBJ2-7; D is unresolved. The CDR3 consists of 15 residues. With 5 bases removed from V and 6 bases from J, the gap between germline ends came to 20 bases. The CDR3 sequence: CASSGSWKGLREQYF. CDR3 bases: TGTGCCAGCAGTGGCAGCTGGAAAGGATTACGCGAGCAGTACTTC.

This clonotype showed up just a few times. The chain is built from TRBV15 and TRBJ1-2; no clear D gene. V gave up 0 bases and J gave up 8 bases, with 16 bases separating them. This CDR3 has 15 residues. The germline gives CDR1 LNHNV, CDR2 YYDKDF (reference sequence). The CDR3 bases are TGTGCCACCAGCAGAGACAGTTTCAACCTGGGCGGCTACACCTTC. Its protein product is CATSRDSFNLGGYTF.

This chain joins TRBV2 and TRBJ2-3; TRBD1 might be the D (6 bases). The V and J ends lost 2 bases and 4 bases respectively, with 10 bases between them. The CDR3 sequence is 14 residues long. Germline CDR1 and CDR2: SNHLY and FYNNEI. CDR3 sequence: CASSEIQGSDTQYF. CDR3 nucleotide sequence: TGTGCCAGCAGTGAAATCCAGGGGTCAGATACGCAGTATTTT.

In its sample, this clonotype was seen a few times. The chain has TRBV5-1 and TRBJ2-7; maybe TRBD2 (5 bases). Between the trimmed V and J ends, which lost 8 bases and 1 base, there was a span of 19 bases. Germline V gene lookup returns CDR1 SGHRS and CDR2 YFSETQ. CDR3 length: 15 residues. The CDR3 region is CASSIIGLGSYEQYF. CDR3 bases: TGCGCCAGTTCTATAATCGGACTGGGGTCCTACGAGCAGTACTTC. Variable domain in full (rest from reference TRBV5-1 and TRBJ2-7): KAGVTQTPRYLIKTRGQQVTLSCSPISGHRSVSWYQQTPGQGLQFLFEYFSETQRNKGNFPGRFSGRQFSNSRSEMNVSTLELGDSALYLCASSIIGLGSYEQYFGPGTRLTVT.

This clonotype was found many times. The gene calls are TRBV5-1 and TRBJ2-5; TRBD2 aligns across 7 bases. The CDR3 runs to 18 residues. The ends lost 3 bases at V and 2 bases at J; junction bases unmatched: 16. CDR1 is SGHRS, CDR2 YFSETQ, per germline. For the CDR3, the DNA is TGCGCCAGCAGCTGGCTAGAACTTGCAGCGGGGCCTCAAGAGACCCAGTACTTC. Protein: CASSWLELAAGPQETQYF.

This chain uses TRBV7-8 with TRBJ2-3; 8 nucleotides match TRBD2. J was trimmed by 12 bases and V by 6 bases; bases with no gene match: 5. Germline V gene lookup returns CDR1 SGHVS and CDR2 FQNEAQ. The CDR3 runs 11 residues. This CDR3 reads CASSSSGPQYF. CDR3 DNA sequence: TGTGCCAGCAGTTCTAGCGGGCCCCAGTATTTT.

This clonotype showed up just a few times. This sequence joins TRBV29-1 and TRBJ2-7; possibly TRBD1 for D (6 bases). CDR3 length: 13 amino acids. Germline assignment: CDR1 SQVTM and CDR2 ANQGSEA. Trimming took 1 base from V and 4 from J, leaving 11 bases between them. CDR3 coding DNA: TGCAGCGTTGAAGGCGGAGACAGGTACGAGCAGTACTTC. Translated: CSVEGGDRYEQYF.

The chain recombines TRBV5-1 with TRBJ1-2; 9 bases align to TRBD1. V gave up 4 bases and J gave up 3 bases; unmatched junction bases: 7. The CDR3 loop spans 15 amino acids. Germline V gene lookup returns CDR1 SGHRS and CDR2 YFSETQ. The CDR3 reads CASSNTGGADYGYTF. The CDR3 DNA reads TGCGCCAGCAGCAATACAGGGGGCGCGGACTATGGCTACACCTTC.

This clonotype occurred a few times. The CDR3 DNA follows: TGTGCCAGCAGTTTATTAGGTCTCGGCGAGCAGTACTTC. Translated: CASSLLGLGEQYF. The chain employs TRBV28 and TRBJ2-7, with unresolved D. Trimming took off 1 base at V and 6 bases at J, with 10 bases between the two ends. Germline CDR1 and CDR2: MDHEN and SYDVKM. The CDR3 is made up of 13 amino acids.

CDR3 DNA sequence: TGTGCCACCAGCAGAGAACTCAGGAGCTCCTACGAGCAGTACTTC. It specifies CATSRELRSSYEQYF. The V call is TRBV15, the J call TRBJ2-7; D is uncertain. The CDR3 loop spans 15 amino acids. Germline V CDR1 and CDR2: LNHNV, YYDKDF (reference sequence). V was trimmed by 0 bases and J by 0 bases, leaving 9 bases between them.

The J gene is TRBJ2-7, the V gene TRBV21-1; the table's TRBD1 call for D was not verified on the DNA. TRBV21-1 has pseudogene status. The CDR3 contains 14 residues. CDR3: CASSKPRTPYEQYF. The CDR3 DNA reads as TGTGCCAGCAGCAAACCCCGGACACCCTACGAGCAGTACTTC.

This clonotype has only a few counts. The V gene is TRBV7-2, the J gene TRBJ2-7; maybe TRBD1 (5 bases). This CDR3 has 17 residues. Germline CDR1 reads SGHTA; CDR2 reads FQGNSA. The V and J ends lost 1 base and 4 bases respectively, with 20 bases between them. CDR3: CASSLVQSETAPYEQYF. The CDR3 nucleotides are TGTGCCAGCAGCTTAGTTCAGTCCGAGACAGCTCCTTACGAGCAGTACTTC.